One and the same sample provided the 7 T cell receptor beta chains below, sequenced in a study of Graves' ophthalmopathy and Graves' hyperthyroidism. Amplification of the TCR beta CDR3 regions used RNA transcripts (as template). First-round RT-PCR with HTBI primers preceded a second-round multiplex PCR. Using its own MiXCR run on the multiplex PCR reads, TCRdb lists one record per CDR3 protein. The data hold some 1.1 million distinct CDR3 sequences, with 36% observed a single time. Sequenced material: peripheral blood or thyroid tissue (not recorded which). These receptors came from an adult man with Graves' hyperthyroidism.

This clonotype was observed a few times. The CDR3: CASRPQSNQPQHF. The CDR3 region has the DNA TGTGCCAGCAGACCACAATCTAATCAGCCCCAGCATTTT. This sequence joins TRBV6-5 and TRBJ1-5, with unresolved D. Trimming stripped 6 bases from V and 4 bases from J, with 10 bases between. This CDR3 is 13 amino acids long. The germline gives CDR1 MNHEY, CDR2 SVGAGI.

This clonotype was counted at least ten times. This chain joins TRBV4-1 and TRBJ1-1; tentatively, D is TRBD1 (5 bases). Germline V gene sequence: CDR1 MGHRA, CDR2 YSYEKL. The CDR3 consists of 14 residues. The V gene lost 6 bases and the J gene lost 2 bases, with 13 bases spanning the gap. CDR3 amino acids: CASRTVGVNTEAFF. As DNA, the CDR3 is TGCGCCAGCAGAACGGTAGGGGTCAACACTGAAGCTTTCTTT.

This clonotype came up a few times. One end of the junction fails to match germline, which may point to a read error. The genes are TRBV11-2 and TRBJ2-7, with unresolved D. Germline CDR1 reads SGHAT; CDR2 reads FQNNGV. There are 14 residues in the CDR3. CDR3 nucleotide sequence: TGCGCCAGCAGCCAAGATATAAGAGGTTACGAGCAGTACTTC. As protein: CASSQDIRGYEQYF.

This clonotype was picked up many times. V usage is TRBV2 and J usage is TRBJ1-6; D is ambiguous. V lost 6 bases, J lost 7 bases, and 19 bases lay in between. CDR1 and CDR2 (germline): SNHLY, FYNNEI. The CDR3 extends over 16 amino acids. The chain's CDR3 is CASRDLADGFNSPLHF. In nucleotides, the CDR3 is TGTGCCAGCAGAGACCTCGCAGACGGATTCAATTCACCCCTCCACTTT.

This clonotype was recorded many times. A junction end diverges from the germline sequence, so it may reflect a read error. The rearrangement uses TRBV10-2 and TRBJ2-7; tentative D call: TRBD2 (6 bases). CDR1 is WSHSY, CDR2 SAAADI, per germline. The CDR3 has 14 residues. This CDR3 reads CASSEGQGGYEQYF. CDR3 sequence (DNA): TGTGCCAGCAGTGAAGGGCAGGGAGGCTACGAGCAGTACTTC.

This clonotype was detected a few times. The genes are TRBV6-5 and TRBJ2-5; possible D gene TRBD2, 6 bases. Trimming removed 6 bases from V and 0 bases from J, with 20 bases in between. Germline CDR1 is MNHEY and CDR2 is SVGAGI. The CDR3 runs to 17 residues. Here the CDR3 DNA reads TGTGCCAGCAGGCCCGAGGTCCTACGGGGGTACCAAGAGACCCAGTACTTC. This encodes CASRPEVLRGYQETQYF.

V and J are TRBV20-1 and TRBJ2-7; no reliable D call. The germline gives CDR1 DFQATT, CDR2 SNEGSKA (reference sequence). CDR3 length equals 13 residues. In nucleotides, the CDR3 is TGCAGCCTCAGCGCCGAGCGTACCTACGAGCAGTACTTC. It yields the protein CSLSAERTYEQYF.